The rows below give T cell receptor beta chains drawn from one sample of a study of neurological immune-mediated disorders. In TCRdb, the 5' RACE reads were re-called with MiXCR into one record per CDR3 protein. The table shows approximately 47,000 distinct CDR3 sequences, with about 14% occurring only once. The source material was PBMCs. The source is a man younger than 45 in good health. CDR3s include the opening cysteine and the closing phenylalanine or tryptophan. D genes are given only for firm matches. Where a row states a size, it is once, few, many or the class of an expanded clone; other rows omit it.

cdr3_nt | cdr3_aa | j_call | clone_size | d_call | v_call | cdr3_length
TGTGCCAGCAGCCAAGAACTAGCCGGATCCGGGGAGCTGTTTTTT | CASSQELAGSGELFF | TRBJ2-2 | many | - | TRBV14 | 15
TGCAGCGTAGAAGTCGGGCCTCTAGGGGTAGCGGACGAGCAGTACTTC | CSVEVGPLGVADEQYF | TRBJ2-7 | many | - | TRBV29-1 | 16
TGTGACAGCAGCTTCGGCGGGACTAGCTGTGAGCAGTACTTC | CDSSFGGTSCEQYF | TRBJ2-7 | - | TRBD2 | TRBV3-1 | 14
TGTGCCAGCAGCTTATTTCGGGGGGCGGACGAGCAGTACTTC | CASSLFRGADEQYF | TRBJ2-7 | many | - | TRBV11-2 | 14
TGTGCCAGCAGCCAACGGCGGACTAGCGGAGGCTCCTACAATGAGCAGTTCTTC | CASSQRRTSGGSYNEQFF | TRBJ2-1 | - | TRBD2 | TRBV14 | 18
TGTGCCAGCAGGCTACGGGGGATGAACACTGAAGCTTTCTTT | CASRLRGMNTEAFF | TRBJ1-1 | many | - | TRBV6-5 | 14
TGTGCCAGCAGTTTAGTTGGGGGACTAGCGGCTACGCAGTATTTT | CASSLVGGLAATQYF | TRBJ2-3 | many | TRBD2 | TRBV12-3/TRBV12-4 | 15
TGCAGCGTTGCCATCGGGAGGGATCAAGAGACCCAGTACTTC | CSVAIGRDQETQYF | TRBJ2-5 | - | TRBD2 | TRBV29-1 | 14
TGCGCCAGCAGCTTGGGCGATACAGGGGAGACCCAGTACTTC | CASSLGDTGETQYF | TRBJ2-5 | many | - | TRBV5-1 | 14
TGTGCCAGCAGCCAAGGAGCACTAGCGGGAGGGGTGAACGAGCAGTACTTC | CASSQGALAGGVNEQYF | TRBJ2-7 | medium-sized | TRBD2 | TRBV4-2 | 17
TGCAGTGCCGCCGTCCCCCGGTGGGGGCAAGAGACCCAGTACTTC | CSAAVPRWGQETQYF | TRBJ2-5 | - | - | TRBV20-1 | 15
TGTGCCAGCAGCCAAGACCGGGATCAGCAGTTCTTC | CASSQDRDQQFF | TRBJ2-1 | many | - | TRBV3-1 | 12
TGTGCCATCAGTGAGTCGTCAGGCCTCACCTACGAGCAGTACTTC | CAISESSGLTYEQYF | TRBJ2-7 | many | - | TRBV10-3 | 15
TGTGCCAGCAGTCCAAGCACAGATACGCAGTATTTT | CASSPSTDTQYF | TRBJ2-3 | many | - | TRBV27 | 12
TGCAGTGCTAGGAAGGGGGAGGGCTACACCTTC | CSARKGEGYTF | TRBJ1-2 | many | - | TRBV20-1 | 11
TGTGCCAGCAGTTACGATGCATTCCAGGCCAAGTACTTC | CASSYDAFQAKYF | TRBJ2-7 | many | - | TRBV6-5 | 13
TGTGCCAGCAGTTCGGTCAGGGAAGCTACAGATACGCAGTATTTT | CASSSVREATDTQYF | TRBJ2-3 | many | - | TRBV28 | 15
TGTGCCAGCAGCCCTCGGGGGCTAGCGGGAGAGGGGGGGTCCAATGAGCAGTTCTTC | CASSPRGLAGEGGSNEQFF | TRBJ2-1 | many | TRBD2 | TRBV7-2 | 19
TGCAGTGCTGTGTACCATAGCGGGAGATCCAAAGATACGCAGTATTTT | CSAVYHSGRSKDTQYF | TRBJ2-3 | - | TRBD2 | TRBV20-1 | 16
TGTGCCAGCATTCTACAGGGAGCTGGGGCCAACGTCCTGACTTTC | CASILQGAGANVLTF | TRBJ2-6 | many | - | TRBV12-3/TRBV12-4 | 15